The rows below give T cell receptor beta chains drawn from one sample of a study of blood T cell repertoires in COVID-19. Only in-frame clones appear in the TCRdb table, and some are missing; sequencing was by immunoSEQ multiplex PCR. The sample includes about 180,000 clones, 88% seen only once; the top ten take roughly 9%. What was sequenced was PBMCs or T cells enriched from blood (not recorded which). These receptors were obtained from a woman aged 18-30 years who had recovered from COVID-19. CDR3s include the opening cysteine and the closing phenylalanine or tryptophan. Each record gives: CDR3 DNA, CDR3 protein, D gene, CDR3 length, clone size, V gene, J gene. The D gene is left open where the match is weak. Some rows mark clone size as missing; the rest say once, few, many or name a class of expanded clone.

TGTGCCAGCGCCCAGGGGGGTAACTATGGCTACACCTTC	CASAQGGNYGYTF	TRBD1	13	NA	TRBV27	TRBJ1-2
TGTGCCAGCACCTCGAGTAAATCGGATACGCAGTATTTT	CASTSSKSDTQYF	NA	13	NA	TRBV3-1/TRBV3-2	TRBJ2-3
TGTGCCAGCAGTCCCCTGGCACTAGCGGGAAACACCGGGGAGCTGTTTTTT	CASSPLALAGNTGELFF	TRBD2	17	few	TRBV6-6	TRBJ2-2
TGCAGTGCTGGGCAGTGGGAGACCCAGTACTTC	CSAGQWETQYF	NA	11	NA	TRBV20-1	TRBJ2-5
TGTGCCAGCAGTGAGCAGGGAGGCTCACCCCTCCACTTT	CASSEQGGSPLHF	NA	13	NA	TRBV2	TRBJ1-6
TGTGCCGGCCACCGGGACATTTCCGGGGAGCTGTTTTTT	CAGHRDISGELFF	NA	13	NA	TRBV2	TRBJ2-2
TGTGCCAGCAGGGGGACAGGGGATCACTATGGCTACACCTTC	CASRGTGDHYGYTF	TRBD1	14	once	TRBV9	TRBJ1-2
TGCGCCAGCAGCTTCTACGGACGGGAGGCTGAAGCTTTCTTT	CASSFYGREAEAFF	NA	14	NA	TRBV5-1	TRBJ1-1
TGTGCCAGCAGCCCGACTAGCGGGGCCTCCTACGAGCAGTACTTC	CASSPTSGASYEQYF	TRBD2	15	NA	TRBV4-2	TRBJ2-7
TGTGCCAGCAGCTTTAGCGGGCCCTCCTCCACAGATACGCAGTATTTT	CASSFSGPSSTDTQYF	TRBD2	16	once	TRBV7-3	TRBJ2-3
TGTGCCAGCGCTCCGGACAGGGGGGCGACCCAGTACTTC	CASAPDRGATQYF	TRBD1	13	once	TRBV11-3	TRBJ2-5
TGTGCCACCAGTGATCCCGGGACAGGCTATCCAGATACGCAGTATTTT	CATSDPGTGYPDTQYF	TRBD1	16	NA	TRBV24-1	TRBJ2-3
TGTGCCAGCTCACCCAAGGGACAGGAAAATTCACCCCTCCACTTT	CASSPKGQENSPLHF	TRBD1	15	NA	TRBV18	TRBJ1-6
TGTGCCAGCAGCCAAGGGACAGGGAGGTTAGCTTTCTTT	CASSQGTGRLAFF	TRBD1	13	few	TRBV3-1/TRBV3-2	TRBJ1-1
TGTGCCAGCGTTCCCCTGCTAGCGGTCAATGAGCAGTTCTTC	CASVPLLAVNEQFF	TRBD2	14	NA	TRBV2	TRBJ2-1